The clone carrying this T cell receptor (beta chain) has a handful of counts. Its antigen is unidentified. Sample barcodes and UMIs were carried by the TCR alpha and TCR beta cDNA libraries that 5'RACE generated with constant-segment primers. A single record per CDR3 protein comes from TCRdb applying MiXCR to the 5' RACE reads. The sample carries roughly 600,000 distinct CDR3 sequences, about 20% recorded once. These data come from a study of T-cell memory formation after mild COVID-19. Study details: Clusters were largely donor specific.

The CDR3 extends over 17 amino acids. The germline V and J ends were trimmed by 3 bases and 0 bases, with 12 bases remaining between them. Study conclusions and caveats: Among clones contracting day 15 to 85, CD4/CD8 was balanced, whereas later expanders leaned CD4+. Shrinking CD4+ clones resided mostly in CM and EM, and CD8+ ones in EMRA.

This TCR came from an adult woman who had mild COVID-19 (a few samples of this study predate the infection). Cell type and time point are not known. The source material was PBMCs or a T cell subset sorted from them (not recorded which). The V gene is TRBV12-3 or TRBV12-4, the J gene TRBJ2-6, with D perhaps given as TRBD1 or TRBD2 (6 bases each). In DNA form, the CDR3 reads TGTGCCAGCAGTTTCGGGGGCGCCGTCTCTGGGGCCAACGTCCTGACTTTC. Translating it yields CASSFGGAVSGANVLTF.